The 16 T cell receptor beta chains given below trace back to one sample, sequenced in a study of a mutant IDH1 vaccine in newly diagnosed glioma. Profiling relied on immunoSEQ multiplex PCR, and the TCRdb table lists in-frame clones only, not all of them. The sample lists about 38,000 clones, 75% to 85% seen once, with approximately 9% in the top ten. Time point in this sample: baseline, week 1 (first vaccination visit). Treatment in this sample: pre-vaccination baseline after standard-of-care therapy. Source: PBMCs, taken from a glioma patient treated with radiotherapy, temozolomide or both. The receptors come from a man aged 40-50 years with glioma. Some clones in this sample may be carry-over from other donors' samples.

The V and J genes are TRBV2 and TRBJ2-5, with a weak D call TRBD1 (5 bases). Trimming stripped 7 bases from V and 1 base from J, with 10 bases between. The CDR3 extends over 13 amino acids. Germline CDR1 reads SNHLY; CDR2 reads FYNNEI. CDR3 coding DNA: TGTGCCAGCAAGCCAACAGGCCAAGAGACCCAGTACTTC. It yields the protein CASKPTGQETQYF.

Only a few counts were recorded for this clone. V is TRBV5-1 and J is TRBJ1-5; D is perhaps TRBD1 (5 bases). In germline, CDR1 is SGHRS, CDR2 YFSETQ. V was trimmed by 7 bases and J by 9 bases, leaving 20 bases between them. There are 14 residues in the CDR3. The CDR3: CASAPVGTYWPQHF. The CDR3 DNA is TGCGCCAGCGCCCCTGTCGGGACCTATTGGCCCCAGCATTTT. Full variable domain (missing parts from reference TRBV5-1 and TRBJ1-5): KAGVTQTPRYLIKTRGQQVTLSCSPISGHRSVSWYQQTPGQGLQFLFEYFSETQRNKGNFPGRFSGRQFSNSRSEMNVSTLELGDSALYLCASAPVGTYWPQHFGDGTRLSIL.

The rearrangement uses TRBV7-9 and TRBJ1-1; no reliable D call. Trimming took off 5 bases at V and 4 bases at J, with 23 bases between the two ends. The CDR3 is 17 residues long. In germline, CDR1 is SEHNR, CDR2 FQNEAQ (reference sequence). As DNA, the CDR3 is TGTGCCAGCAGCCTGACCGGGTTTGTGTCCGGTAGCACTGAAGCTTTCTTT. Amino acid sequence: CASSLTGFVSGSTEAFF.

This sequence joins TRBV5-5 and TRBJ1-1; tentative D call: TRBD1 (6 bases). Trimming removed 0 bases from V and 4 bases from J, with 13 bases in between. Germline V lookup: CDR1 SGHKS, CDR2 YYEKEE (reference sequence). The CDR3 loop spans 15 amino acids. CDR3: CASSLVPRGSTEAFF. The CDR3 nucleotides are TGTGCCAGCAGCTTGGTTCCCAGGGGTAGCACTGAAGCTTTCTTT.

This clone was seen only once. This chain links TRBV5-1 with TRBJ1-1; maybe TRBD1 (5 bases). Germline assignment: CDR1 SGHRS and CDR2 YFSETQ. The V and J ends lost 3 bases and 10 bases respectively, with 19 bases between them. The CDR3 is made up of 14 amino acids. The CDR3 DNA follows: TGCGCCAGCAGCTCTCAATCATCCGGGGGTAGAGCTTTCTTT. Protein: CASSSQSSGGRAFF.

The chain combines TRBV4-1 with TRBJ1-6; tentatively, D is TRBD1 (6 bases). The V end lost 4 bases, the J end lost 4 bases, and 17 bases lay between the germline ends. This CDR3 spans 17 amino acids. Germline loops: CDR1 MGHRA, CDR2 YSYEKL. CDR3 DNA: TGCGCCAGCAGCCCCTGGGGGCGGGCACAGTATAATTCACCCCTCCACTTT. Translating gives CASSPWGRAQYNSPLHF.

This chain joins TRBV2 and TRBJ2-5, with D hard to call. The last part of the DNA fits TRBJ2-7 better; the J call may be wrong. The CDR3 consists of 12 residues. The germline V gene encodes CDR1 SNHLY and CDR2 FYNNEI. For the CDR3, the DNA is TGTGCCAGCAGTGTCACAAATTACGAGCAGTACTTC. As protein: CASSVTNYEQYF.

The chain couples TRBV13 to TRBJ2-3; 9 bases are shared with TRBD2. CDR3 length equals 14 residues. Germline-derived CDR1 and CDR2 are PRHDT and FYEKMQ (reference sequence). V lost 2 bases to trimming and J lost 6 bases; unmatched junction nucleotides: 3. The CDR3 here is CASSLSGGFDTQYF. CDR3 coding DNA: TGTGCCAGCAGCTTAAGCGGGGGGTTTGATACGCAGTATTTT.

This chain connects TRBV7-3 to TRBJ2-3; weak D call: TRBD2 (6 bases). Germline CDR1 reads SGHTA; CDR2 reads FQGTGA. This CDR3 spans 14 amino acids. The V end was cut by 0 bases, the J end by 4 bases, with 8 bases between. CDR3 DNA sequence: TGTGCCAGCAGCTTAACTGGGAGGCCAGATACGCAGTATTTT. Its translation: CASSLTGRPDTQYF.

This rearrangement joins TRBV19 to TRBJ1-2; D is perhaps TRBD1 (5 bases). Trimming stripped 5 bases from V and 4 bases from J, with 23 bases between. The CDR3 is made up of 17 amino acids. Germline-derived CDR1 and CDR2 are LNHDA and SQIVND (reference sequence). The CDR3 DNA follows: TGTGCCAGTAGTGCCACCTCCCCGGGACGGTCTATCTATGGCTACACCTTC. The encoded protein is CASSATSPGRSIYGYTF. The whole variable domain, filled in from reference TRBV19 and TRBJ1-2, reads DGGITQSPKYLFRKEGQNVTLSCEQNLNHDAMYWYRQDPGQGLRLIYYSQIVNDFQKGDIAEGYSVSREKKESFPLTVTSAQKNPTAFYLCASSATSPGRSIYGYTFGSGTRLTVV.

The gene calls are TRBV6-1 and TRBJ1-3, with D possibly TRBD1 on 6 matching bases. CDR1 MNHNS and CDR2 SASEGT come from the germline V gene. The CDR3 extends over 14 amino acids. V was pared by 5 bases and J by 0 bases, with 8 bases between. CDR3 residues: CASSQGSSGNTIYF. CDR3 sequence (DNA): TGTGCCAGCAGTCAGGGGAGCTCTGGAAACACCATATATTTT.

This rearrangement joins TRBV15 to TRBJ2-7; TRBD1 or TRBD2 may be the D gene (5 bases each). Germline V gene lookup returns CDR1 LNHNV and CDR2 YYDKDF (reference sequence). V was cut by 0 bases and J by 5 bases, with 11 bases left in between. This CDR3 comprises 14 residues. The CDR3 DNA is TGTGCCACCAGCAGAGATCCGGGGCGGGACGAGCAGTACTTC. Translating it yields CATSRDPGRDEQYF.

The rearrangement uses TRBV6-4 and TRBJ1-5; TRBD1 might be the D (6 bases). V was trimmed by 4 bases and J by 4 bases, leaving 8 bases between them. CDR1 and CDR2 from the germline V gene are MRHNA and SNTAGT. This CDR3 spans 13 amino acids. The CDR3 DNA is TGTGCCAGCAGTGGACAGGCGAATCAGCCCCAGCATTTT. Its protein is CASSGQANQPQHF.

The chain couples TRBV6-5 to TRBJ2-5, with 11 bases lining up with TRBD2. Germline CDR1 and CDR2: MNHEY and SVGAGI. The CDR3 is made up of 15 amino acids. Trimming cost V 5 bases and J 3 bases; bases outside gene matches: 5. In DNA form, the CDR3 reads TGTGCCAGCAGTGCCCCGACTAGCGGGAAAGAGACCCAGTACTTC. Its protein product is CASSAPTSGKETQYF.

This rearrangement joins TRBV27 to TRBJ2-3; no clear D. The CDR3 length is 15 residues. With 4 bases removed from V and 4 bases from J, the gap between germline ends came to 15 bases. CDR1 is MNHEY, CDR2 SMNVEV, per germline (reference sequence). CDR3 loop: CASSSLEGTADTQYF. In DNA, the CDR3 is TGTGCCAGCAGTTCCCTCGAAGGTACTGCAGATACGCAGTATTTT.

The chain recombines TRBV2 with TRBJ1-5, with no clear D. The germline V gene has CDR1 SNHLY and CDR2 FYNNEI. The V end lost 3 bases, the J end lost 7 bases, and 19 bases lay between the germline ends. This CDR3 contains 16 residues. The CDR3 loop is CASSDYVWPEEQPQHF. CDR3 coding DNA: TGTGCCAGCAGTGATTATGTGTGGCCGGAGGAGCAGCCCCAGCATTTT. The full variable domain, in which reference TRBV2 and TRBJ1-5 provide the parts outside the CDR3, is EPEVTQTPSHQVTQMGQEVILRCVPISNHLYFYWYRQILGQKVEFLVSFYNNEISEKSEIFDDQFSVERPDGSNFTLKIRSTKLEDSAMYFCASSDYVWPEEQPQHFGDGTRLSIL.